This entry concerns a single T cell receptor (beta chain). Those enrolled in Seattle joined during active infection and were followed longitudinally afterward. The assay was immunoSEQ multiplex PCR, and TCRdb's table has in-frame clones only and misses some. The sample holds 40,000 to 45,000 clones; 85% to 95% are singletons and the top ten take around 0.34%. This record comes from a study of blood T cell repertoires in COVID-19. About the study: The United States, Italy and Spain were the sources of the acute and convalescent COVID-19 samples. The analysed material was cDNA or gDNA that came from T cells, B-cell-depleted T cells, or PBMCs.

The sequenced sample was peripheral blood. The clonotype was recovered from a man aged 50 or older with COVID-19, enrolled during active disease.

DNA for the CDR3: TGTGCCAGCGGCTTAGCGGGAGATCACGAGCAGTACTTC. Translation gives CASGLAGDHEQYF. The chain links TRBV6-5 to TRBJ2-7; 9 bases agree with TRBD2. Germline-derived CDR1 and CDR2 are MNHEY and SVGAGI. Trimming removed 8 bases from V and 5 bases from J; junction bases left unmatched: 7. The CDR3 loop spans 13 amino acids.